The clone carrying this T cell receptor beta chain was found a few times. Its antigen is unknown. The CDR3 totals 18 residues. TCRdb ran MiXCR on the 5' RACE reads and lists one entry per CDR3 protein. The sample consists of 620,000 or so distinct CDR3 sequences, about 12% of them appearing once. The entry originates in a study of T cells after yellow fever vaccination. Whole-study results and caveats: When the response was secondary, it was weaker but reached its peak faster, day 5 versus 15. The CD4 compartment and the CD8 compartment contained a small share of clonotypes in common. One caveat is that FACS-sorted repertoires could contain abundant clonotypes contaminating from the bulk population.

Sequenced material: PBMCs, taken on the day of the yellow fever booster vaccination. The chain has TRBV21-1 and TRBJ2-6; TRBD2 is taken as the D call from the table, unchecked against the DNA. TRBV21-1 is tagged as a pseudogene. This receptor was taken from a man aged 25 to 40 who received the YFV17D yellow fever vaccine. CDR3 DNA: TGTGCCAGCAGCAACGGAGGGCAGGCGAGCTCTGGGGCCAACGTCCTGACTTTC. Translation gives CASSNGGQASSGANVLTF.